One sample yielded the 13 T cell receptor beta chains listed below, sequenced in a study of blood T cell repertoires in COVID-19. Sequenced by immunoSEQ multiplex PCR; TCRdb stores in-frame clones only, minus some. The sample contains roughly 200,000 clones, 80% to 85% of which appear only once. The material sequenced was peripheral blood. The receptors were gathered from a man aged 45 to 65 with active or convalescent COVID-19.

The CDR3 region is CASRLPGGPGEQFF. CDR3 nucleotides: TGTGCAAGTCGCTTACCGGGGGGGCCTGGGGAGCAGTTCTTC. The chain is built from TRBV12-2 and TRBJ2-1; the table's D call TRBD2 went unverified against the DNA. TRBV12-2 is flagged as a pseudogene. The CDR3 contains 14 residues.

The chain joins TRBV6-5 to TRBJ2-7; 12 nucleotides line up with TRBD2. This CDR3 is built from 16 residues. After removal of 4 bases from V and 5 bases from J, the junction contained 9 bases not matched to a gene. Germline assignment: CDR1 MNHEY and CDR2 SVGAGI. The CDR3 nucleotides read TGTGCCAGCAGTTCGACTAGCGGGGGCCTAAACCACGAGCAGTACTTC. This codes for CASSSTSGGLNHEQYF.

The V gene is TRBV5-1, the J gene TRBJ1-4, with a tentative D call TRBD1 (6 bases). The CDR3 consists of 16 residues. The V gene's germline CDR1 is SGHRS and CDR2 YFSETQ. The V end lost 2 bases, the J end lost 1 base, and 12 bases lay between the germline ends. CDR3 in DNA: TGCGCCAGCAGCTTCTTCGAGACAGGAACTAATGAAAAACTGTTTTTT. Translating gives CASSFFETGTNEKLFF. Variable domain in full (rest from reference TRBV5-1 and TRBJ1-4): KAGVTQTPRYLIKTRGQQVTLSCSPISGHRSVSWYQQTPGQGLQFLFEYFSETQRNKGNFPGRFSGRQFSNSRSEMNVSTLELGDSALYLCASSFFETGTNEKLFFGSGTQLSVL.

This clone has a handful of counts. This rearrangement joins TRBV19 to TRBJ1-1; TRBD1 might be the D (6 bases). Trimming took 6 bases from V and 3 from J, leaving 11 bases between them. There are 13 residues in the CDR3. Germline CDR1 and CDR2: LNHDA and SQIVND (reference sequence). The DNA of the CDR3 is TGTGCCAGTAGCAAGGACAGCTACACTGAAGCTTTCTTT. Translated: CASSKDSYTEAFF. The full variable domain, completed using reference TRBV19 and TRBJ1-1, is DGGITQSPKYLFRKEGQNVTLSCEQNLNHDAMYWYRQDPGQGLRLIYYSQIVNDFQKGDIAEGYSVSREKKESFPLTVTSAQKNPTAFYLCASSKDSYTEAFFGQGTRLTVV.

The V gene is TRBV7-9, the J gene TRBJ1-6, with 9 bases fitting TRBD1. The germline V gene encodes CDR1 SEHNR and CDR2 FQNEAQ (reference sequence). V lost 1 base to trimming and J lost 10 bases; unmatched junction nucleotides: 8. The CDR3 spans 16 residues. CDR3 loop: CASSLVTGGAKSPLHF. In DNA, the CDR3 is TGTGCCAGCAGCTTAGTTACAGGGGGCGCAAAATCACCCCTCCACTTT.

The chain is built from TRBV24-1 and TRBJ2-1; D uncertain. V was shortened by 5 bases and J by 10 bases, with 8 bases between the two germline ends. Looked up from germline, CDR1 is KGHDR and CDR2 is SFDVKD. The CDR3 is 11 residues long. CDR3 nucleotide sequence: TGTGCCACCAGTGTCAACACAGAGCAGTTCTTC. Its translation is CATSVNTEQFF.

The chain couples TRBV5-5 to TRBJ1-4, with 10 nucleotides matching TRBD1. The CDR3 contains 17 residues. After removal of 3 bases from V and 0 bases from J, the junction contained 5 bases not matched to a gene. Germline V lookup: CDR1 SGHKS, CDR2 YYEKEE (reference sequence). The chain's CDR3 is CASSYPDRGATNEKLFF. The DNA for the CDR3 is TGTGCCAGCAGCTACCCGGACAGGGGGGCAACTAATGAAAAACTGTTTTTT.

The CDR3 bases are TGCGCCAGCAGCCCGGGTAGCGGGGGGGCAGGTGAGCAGTTCTTC. It yields the protein CASSPGSGGAGEQFF. The V call is TRBV5-1, the J call TRBJ2-1; TRBD2 agrees at 11 bases. Per germline, CDR1 SGHRS and CDR2 YFSETQ. The CDR3 extends over 15 amino acids. After removal of 4 bases from V and 9 bases from J, the junction contained 9 bases not matched to a gene.

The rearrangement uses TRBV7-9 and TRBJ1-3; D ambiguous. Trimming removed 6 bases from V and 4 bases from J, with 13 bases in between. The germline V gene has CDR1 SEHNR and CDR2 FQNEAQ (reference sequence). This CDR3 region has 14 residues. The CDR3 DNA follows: TGTGCCAGCAGGATAGAAAATGAAGGAAACACCATATATTTT. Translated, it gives CASRIENEGNTIYF.

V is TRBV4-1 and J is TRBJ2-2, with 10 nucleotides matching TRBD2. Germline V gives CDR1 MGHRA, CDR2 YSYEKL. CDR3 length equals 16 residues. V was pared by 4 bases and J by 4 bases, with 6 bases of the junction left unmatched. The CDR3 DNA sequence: TGCGCCAGCAGCCTATATAGCGGGGGGATCACCGGGGAGCTGTTTTTT. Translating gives CASSLYSGGITGELFF.

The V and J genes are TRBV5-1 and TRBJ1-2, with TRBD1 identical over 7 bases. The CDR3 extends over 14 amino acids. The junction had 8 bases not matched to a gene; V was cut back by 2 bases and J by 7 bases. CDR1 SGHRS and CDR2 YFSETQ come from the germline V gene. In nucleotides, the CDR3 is TGCGCCAGCAGCTTCCTACAGGGGAGCTCTGGCTACACCTTC. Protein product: CASSFLQGSSGYTF.

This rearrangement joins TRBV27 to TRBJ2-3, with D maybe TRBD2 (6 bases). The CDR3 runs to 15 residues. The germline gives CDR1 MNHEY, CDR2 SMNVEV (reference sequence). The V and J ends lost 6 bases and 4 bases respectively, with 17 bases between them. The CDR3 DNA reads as TGTGCCAGCAGGGTAACTAGCCTTGGGCCAGATACGCAGTATTTT. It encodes CASRVTSLGPDTQYF.

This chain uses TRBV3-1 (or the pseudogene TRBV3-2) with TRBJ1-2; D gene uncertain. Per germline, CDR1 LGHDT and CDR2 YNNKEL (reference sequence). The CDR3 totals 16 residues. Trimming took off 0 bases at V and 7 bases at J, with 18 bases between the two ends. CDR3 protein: CASSQEPRVSTGGYTF. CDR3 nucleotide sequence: TGTGCCAGCAGCCAAGAACCCCGGGTCTCCACGGGTGGCTACACCTTC.